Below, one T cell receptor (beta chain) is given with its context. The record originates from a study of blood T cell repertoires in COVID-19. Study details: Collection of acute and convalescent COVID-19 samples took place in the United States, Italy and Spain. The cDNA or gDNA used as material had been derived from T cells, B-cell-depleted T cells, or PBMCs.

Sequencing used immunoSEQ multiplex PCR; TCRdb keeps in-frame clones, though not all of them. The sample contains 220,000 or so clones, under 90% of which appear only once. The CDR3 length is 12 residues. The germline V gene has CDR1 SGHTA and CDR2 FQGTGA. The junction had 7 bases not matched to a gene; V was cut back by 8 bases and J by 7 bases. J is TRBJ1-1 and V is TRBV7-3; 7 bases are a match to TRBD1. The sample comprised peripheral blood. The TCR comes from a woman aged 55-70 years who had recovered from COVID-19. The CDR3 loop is CASGWSGGEAFF. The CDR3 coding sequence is TGTGCCAGCGGATGGTCAGGGGGTGAAGCTTTCTTT. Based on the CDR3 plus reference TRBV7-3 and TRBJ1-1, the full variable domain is GAGVSQTPSNKVTEKGKYVELRCDPISGHTALYWYRQSLGQGPEFLIYFQGTGAADDSGLPNDRFFAVRPEGSVSTLKIQRTERGDSAVYLCASGWSGGEAFFGQGTRLTVV.